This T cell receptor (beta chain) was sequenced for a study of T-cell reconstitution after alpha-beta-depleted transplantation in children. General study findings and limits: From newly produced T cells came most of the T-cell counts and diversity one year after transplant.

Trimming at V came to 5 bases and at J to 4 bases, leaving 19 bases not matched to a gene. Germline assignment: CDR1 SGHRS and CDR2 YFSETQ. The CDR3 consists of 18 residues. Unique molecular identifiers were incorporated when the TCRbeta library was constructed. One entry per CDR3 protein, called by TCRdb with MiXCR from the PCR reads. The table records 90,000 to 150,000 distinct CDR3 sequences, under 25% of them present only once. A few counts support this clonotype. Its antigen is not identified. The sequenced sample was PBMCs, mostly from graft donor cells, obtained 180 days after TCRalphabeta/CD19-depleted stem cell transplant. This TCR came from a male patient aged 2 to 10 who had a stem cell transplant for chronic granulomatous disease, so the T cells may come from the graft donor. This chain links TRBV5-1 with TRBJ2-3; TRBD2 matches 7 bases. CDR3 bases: TGCGCCAGCAGTCCGAAAGAGGGAGGGACCCTTCGCGCAGATACGCAGTATTTT. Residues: CASSPKEGGTLRADTQYF.